This is a list of T cell receptor beta chains from one sample in a study of T cell repertoires in aging, cancer and after chemotherapy. TCRdb passed the multiplex PCR reads through MiXCR, listing each CDR3 protein once. Of about 1,300 distinct CDR3 sequences listed, 46% are singletons. The source material was blood. These receptor sequences come from a human donor with a blood cancer. The CDR3 runs from the conserved cysteine through the conserved F or W. D genes are given only for firm matches. Size is omitted from some rows. Given values are once, few, many or a class for expanded clones.

TRBJ2-1 | . | . | TRBV11-1 | TGTGCCAGCAGCTTCTGGCAGCCCGATGAGCAGTTCTTC | CASSFWQPDEQFF
TRBJ2-7 | . | large | TRBV19 | TGTGCCAGTAGTATAGGGCAGGGCTTCCACGAGCAGTACTTC | CASSIGQGFHEQYF
TRBJ2-7 | TRBD1 | . | TRBV19 | TGTGCCAGTAGTAGGGGGACAACAGGGGCCTACGAGCAGTACTTC | CASSRGTTGAYEQYF
TRBJ1-5 | . | few | TRBV5-1 | TGCGCCAGCAGCTTGGATCCAGGAGACAATCAGCCCCAGCATTTT | CASSLDPGDNQPQHF
TRBJ2-7 | . | . | TRBV27 | TGTGCCAGCAGTTTATATCTGGGGCTCGCAAGATCCTACGAGCAGTACTTC | CASSLYLGLARSYEQYF
TRBJ1-5 | TRBD1 | few | TRBV28 | TGTGCCAGCAGGGGCCACGGACAGGGCAATCAGCCCCAGCATTTT | CASRGHGQGNQPQHF
TRBJ1-2 | . | . | TRBV21-1 | TGTGCCAGCAGCAAACCGGAGTGGGCTAACCTTAACTATGGCTACACCTTC | CASSKPEWANLNYGYTF
TRBJ2-7 | . | medium-sized | TRBV6-1 | TGTGCCAGCAGTGAAGCGCGTCAGGGGGGGGAGCAGTACTTC | CASSEARQGGEQYF
TRBJ1-5 | TRBD1 | . | TRBV27 | TGTGCCAGCAGCCGGGACAGAGATCAGCCCCAGCATTTT | CASSRDRDQPQHF